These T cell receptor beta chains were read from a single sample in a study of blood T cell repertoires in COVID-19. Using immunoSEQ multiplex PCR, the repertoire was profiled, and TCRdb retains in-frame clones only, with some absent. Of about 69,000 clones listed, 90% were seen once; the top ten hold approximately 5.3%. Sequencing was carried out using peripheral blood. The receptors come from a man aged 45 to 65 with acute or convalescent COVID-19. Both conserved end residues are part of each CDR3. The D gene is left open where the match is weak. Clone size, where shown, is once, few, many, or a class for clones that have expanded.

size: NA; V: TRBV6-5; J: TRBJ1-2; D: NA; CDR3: CASTWDGSYYGYTF; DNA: TGTGCCAGCACCTGGGACGGGAGTTACTATGGCTACACCTTC
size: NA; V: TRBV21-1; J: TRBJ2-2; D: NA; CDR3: CASSKTPVAGPGGGELFF; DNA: TGTGCCAGCAGCAAAACCCCTGTAGCGGGACCCGGCGGGGGGGAGCTGTTTTTT
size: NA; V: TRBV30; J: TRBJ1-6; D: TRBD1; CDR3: CAWSPGQGVANSPLHF; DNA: TGTGCCTGGAGTCCTGGACAGGGGGTAGCTAATTCACCCCTCCACTTT
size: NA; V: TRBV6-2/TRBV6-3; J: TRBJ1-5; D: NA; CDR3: CASSSGTRPREPQHF; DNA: TGTGCCAGCAGCTCCGGGACTCGCCCTCGGGAGCCCCAGCATTTT
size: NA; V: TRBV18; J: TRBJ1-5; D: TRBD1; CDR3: CASSRSRQGSDQPQHF; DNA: TGTGCCAGCTCACGGTCGCGACAGGGGTCGGATCAGCCCCAGCATTTT
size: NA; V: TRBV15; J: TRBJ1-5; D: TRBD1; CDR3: CATSRDLLGQGSNQPQHF; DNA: TGTGCCACCAGCAGAGACCTCCTTGGACAGGGTAGCAATCAGCCCCAGCATTTT
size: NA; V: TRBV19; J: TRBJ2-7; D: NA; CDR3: CASSISGAEGYEQYF; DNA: TGTGCCAGTAGTATATCTGGGGCGGAGGGGTACGAGCAGTACTTC
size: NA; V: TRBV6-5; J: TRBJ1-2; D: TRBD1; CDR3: CASSYGDRGGYGYTF; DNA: TGTGCCAGCAGTTACGGGGACAGGGGGGGCTATGGCTACACCTTC
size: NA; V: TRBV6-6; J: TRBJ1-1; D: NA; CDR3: CASSYAGKGTEAFF; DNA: TGTGCCAGCAGTTACGCGGGAAAGGGGACTGAAGCTTTCTTT
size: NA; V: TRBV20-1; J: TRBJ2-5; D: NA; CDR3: CSASGPQETQYF; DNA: TGCAGTGCTAGTGGGCCCCAAGAGACCCAGTACTTC
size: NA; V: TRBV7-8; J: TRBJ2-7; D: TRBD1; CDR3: CASSLEGAPYEQYF; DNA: TGTGCCAGCAGCTTAGAGGGGGCCCCCTACGAGCAGTACTTC
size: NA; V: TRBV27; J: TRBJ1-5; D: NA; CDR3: CASRSAGFSNQPQHF; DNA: TGTGCCAGCCGATCCGCAGGGTTTAGCAATCAGCCCCAGCATTTT
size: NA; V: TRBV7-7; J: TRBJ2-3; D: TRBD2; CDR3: CASSTGTSGRSDTQYF; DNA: TGTGCCAGCAGCACTGGGACTAGCGGGAGATCAGATACGCAGTATTTT
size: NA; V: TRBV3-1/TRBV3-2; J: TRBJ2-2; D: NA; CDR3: CASSRRRGYRVGAGELFF; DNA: TGTGCCAGCAGTCGAAGACGGGGATACAGGGTGGGCGCCGGGGAGCTGTTTTTT
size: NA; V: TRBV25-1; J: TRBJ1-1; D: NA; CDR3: CASSVGGRGTEAFF; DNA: TGTGCCAGCAGTGTGGGGGGGAGGGGGACTGAAGCTTTCTTT
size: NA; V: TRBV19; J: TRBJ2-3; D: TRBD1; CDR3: CASSIGGMDRGSTDTQYF; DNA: TGTGCCAGTAGTATAGGGGGTATGGACAGGGGGTCCACAGATACGCAGTATTTT
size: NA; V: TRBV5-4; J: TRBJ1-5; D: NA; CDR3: CASSLGGAGQPQHF; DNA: TGTGCCAGCAGCTTAGGAGGGGCGGGTCAGCCCCAGCATTTT
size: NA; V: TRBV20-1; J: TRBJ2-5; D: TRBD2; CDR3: CSASSRLAQEGGEKTQYF; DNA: TGCAGTGCTAGTTCGAGACTAGCGCAAGAGGGGGGTGAGAAGACCCAGTACTTC
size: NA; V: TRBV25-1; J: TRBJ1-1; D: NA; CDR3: CASSDRMNTEAFF; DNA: TGTGCCAGCAGCGACAGGATGAACACTGAAGCTTTCTTT
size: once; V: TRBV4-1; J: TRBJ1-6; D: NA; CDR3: CASSLQPGYSNSPLHF; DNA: TGCGCCAGCAGCCTTCAACCCGGGTACTCGAATTCACCCCTCCACTTT
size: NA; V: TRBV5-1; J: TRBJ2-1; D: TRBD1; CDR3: CASSSGRDRAFDEQFF; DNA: TGCGCCAGCAGCTCGGGGAGAGACAGGGCGTTCGATGAGCAGTTCTTC
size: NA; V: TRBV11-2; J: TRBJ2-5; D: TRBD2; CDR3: CASSTGLAGGPRETQYF; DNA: TGTGCCAGCAGCACCGGACTAGCGGGAGGGCCGCGGGAGACCCAGTACTTC
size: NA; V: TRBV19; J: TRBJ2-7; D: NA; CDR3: CASSISRVGFYEQYF; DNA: TGTGCCAGTAGTATAAGCAGGGTCGGATTCTACGAGCAGTACTTC
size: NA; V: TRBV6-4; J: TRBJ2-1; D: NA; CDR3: CASSDSNRNNEQFF; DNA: TGTGCCAGCAGTGACTCGAACAGGAACAATGAGCAGTTCTTC
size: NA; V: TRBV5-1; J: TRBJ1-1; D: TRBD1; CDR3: CASSLGQGRVTEAFF; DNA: TGCGCCAGCAGCTTGGGACAGGGGAGGGTCACTGAAGCTTTCTTT
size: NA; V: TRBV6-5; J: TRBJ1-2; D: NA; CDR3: CATRGLTGYTF; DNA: TGTGCCACCAGGGGACTGACGGGCTACACCTTC
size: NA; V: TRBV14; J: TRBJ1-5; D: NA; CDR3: CASSQVQLNQPQHF; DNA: TGTGCCAGCAGCCAAGTACAGCTTAATCAGCCCCAGCATTTT
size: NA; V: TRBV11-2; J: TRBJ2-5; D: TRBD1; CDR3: CASSLLRGPPKETQYF; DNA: TGTGCCAGCAGCTTACTGAGGGGGCCCCCTAAAGAGACCCAGTACTTC
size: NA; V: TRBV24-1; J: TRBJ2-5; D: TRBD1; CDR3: CATSDTRTGHGETQYF; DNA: TGTGCCACCAGTGATACCAGGACAGGGCACGGAGAGACCCAGTACTTC
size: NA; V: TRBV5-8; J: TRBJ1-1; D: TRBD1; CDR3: CASSRWTGGNTEAFF; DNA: TGTGCCAGCAGCAGATGGACAGGGGGGAACACTGAAGCTTTCTTT
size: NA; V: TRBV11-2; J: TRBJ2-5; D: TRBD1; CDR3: CASSLDPGGETQYF; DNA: TGTGCCAGCAGCTTAGACCCAGGGGGAGAGACCCAGTACTTC
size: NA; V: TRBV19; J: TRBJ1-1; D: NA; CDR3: CAMGQNTEAFF; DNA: TGTGCCATGGGACAGAACACTGAAGCTTTCTTT
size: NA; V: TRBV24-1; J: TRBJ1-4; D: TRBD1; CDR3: CATTQGEGGEKEKLFF; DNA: TGTGCCACCACTCAAGGCGAAGGGGGCGAAAAGGAAAAACTGTTTTTT
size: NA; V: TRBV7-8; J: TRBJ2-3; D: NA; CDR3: CASSLVAGGDSDTQYF; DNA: TGTGCCAGCAGCTTAGTGGCAGGAGGGGATTCAGATACGCAGTATTTT
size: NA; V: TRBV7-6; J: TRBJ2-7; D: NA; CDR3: CASGPQWNSYEQYF; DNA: TGTGCCAGCGGGCCTCAGTGGAACTCCTACGAGCAGTACTTC
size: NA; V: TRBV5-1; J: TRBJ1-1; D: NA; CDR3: CASNSGGNQNTEAFF; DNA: TGCGCCAGCAATTCCGGGGGAAACCAGAACACTGAAGCTTTCTTT
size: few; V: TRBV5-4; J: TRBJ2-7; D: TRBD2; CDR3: CASSLAGGGRSYEQYF; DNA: TGTGCCAGCAGCTTGGCAGGCGGCGGGAGGTCCTACGAGCAGTACTTC
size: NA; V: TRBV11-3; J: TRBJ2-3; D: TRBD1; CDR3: CASSSGTGAADTQYF; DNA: TGTGCCAGCAGCTCTGGGACAGGGGCGGCAGATACGCAGTATTTT
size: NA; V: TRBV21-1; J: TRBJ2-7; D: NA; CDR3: CASSKNQRGVGTSGRSYEQYF; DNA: TGTGCCAGCAGCAAAAACCAACGGGGGGTGGGTACTAGCGGCCGCTCCTACGAGCAGTACTTC
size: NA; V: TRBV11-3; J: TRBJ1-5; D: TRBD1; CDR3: CASSRVTEVLTGLYQPQHF; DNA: TGTGCCAGCAGCCGGGTAACCGAGGTGTTGACAGGGCTTTATCAGCCCCAGCATTTT
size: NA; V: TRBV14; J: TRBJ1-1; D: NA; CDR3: CASSQIGSQTEAFF; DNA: TGTGCCAGCAGCCAAATAGGGAGTCAGACTGAAGCTTTCTTT